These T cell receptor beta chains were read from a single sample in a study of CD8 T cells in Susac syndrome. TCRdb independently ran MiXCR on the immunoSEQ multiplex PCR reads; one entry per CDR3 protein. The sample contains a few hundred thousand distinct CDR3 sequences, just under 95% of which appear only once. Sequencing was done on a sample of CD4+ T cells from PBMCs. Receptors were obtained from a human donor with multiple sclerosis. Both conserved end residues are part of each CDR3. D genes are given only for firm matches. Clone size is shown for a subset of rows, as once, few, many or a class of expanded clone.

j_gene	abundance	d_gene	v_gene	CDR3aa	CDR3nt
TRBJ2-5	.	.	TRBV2	CASSPDHQETQYF	TGTGCCAGCAGTCCGGACCACCAAGAGACCCAGTACTTC
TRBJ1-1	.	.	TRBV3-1	CASSQGPTGSQAEAFF	TGTGCCAGCAGCCAAGGTCCGACAGGCTCCCAGGCTGAAGCTTTCTTT
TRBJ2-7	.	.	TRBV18	CASSRRQAYEQYF	TGTGCCAGCTCAAGAAGACAGGCCTACGAGCAGTACTTC
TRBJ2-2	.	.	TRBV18	CASSAPGYTGELFF	TGTGCCAGCTCTGCCCCCGGGTACACCGGGGAGCTGTTTTTT
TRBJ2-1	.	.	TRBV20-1	CSAPVSGAEYNEQFF	TGCAGTGCTCCGGTTAGCGGAGCGGAATACAATGAGCAGTTCTTC
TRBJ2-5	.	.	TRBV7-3	CASSSRREGETQYF	TGTGCCAGCAGCTCGCGAAGGGAAGGGGAGACCCAGTACTTC
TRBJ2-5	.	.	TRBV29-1	CSVQLRGATSETQYF	TGCAGCGTCCAGTTGAGGGGGGCGACCTCAGAGACCCAGTACTTC
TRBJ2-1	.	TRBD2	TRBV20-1	CSAARSGGIYNEQFF	TGCAGTGCTGCCCGTAGCGGGGGGATCTACAATGAGCAGTTCTTC
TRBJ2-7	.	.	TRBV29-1	CSVGVADYEQYF	TGCAGCGTTGGGGTGGCAGACTACGAGCAGTACTTC
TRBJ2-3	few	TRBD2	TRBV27	CASSLSGGSTDTQYF	TGTGCCAGCAGTTTAAGCGGGGGGAGCACAGATACGCAGTATTTT
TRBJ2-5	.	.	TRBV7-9	CASSLGDYPQETQYF	TGTGCCAGCAGCTTAGGTGACTACCCCCAAGAGACCCAGTACTTC
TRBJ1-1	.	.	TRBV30	CAWSVTLNTEAFF	TGTGCCTGGAGTGTAACACTCAACACTGAAGCTTTCTTT
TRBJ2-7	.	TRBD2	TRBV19	CASRPTGTSGYEQYF	TGTGCCAGTAGACCTACCGGGACTAGTGGCTACGAGCAGTACTTC
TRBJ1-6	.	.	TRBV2	CASSGEGRNSPLHF	TGTGCCAGCAGTGGTGAGGGGAGGAATTCACCCCTCCACTTT
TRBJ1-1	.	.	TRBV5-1	CASSSQANTEAFF	TGCGCCAGCAGCTCGCAGGCAAACACTGAAGCTTTCTTT
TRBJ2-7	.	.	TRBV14	CASSPGRSDRWDEQYF	TGTGCCAGCAGCCCCGGGCGTTCGGATAGGTGGGACGAGCAGTACTTC
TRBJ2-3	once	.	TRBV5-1	CASSLVSDATGTQYF	TGCGCCAGCAGCTTGGTTTCGGATGCCACGGGTACGCAGTATTTT
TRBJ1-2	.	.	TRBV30	CAWNTAEMGGYTF	TGTGCCTGGAATACGGCCGAGATGGGGGGCTACACCTTC
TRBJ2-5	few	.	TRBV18	CASSAGPQETQYF	TGTGCCAGCTCAGCGGGGCCCCAAGAGACCCAGTACTTC
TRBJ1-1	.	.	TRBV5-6	CASSLDRTEAFF	TGTGCCAGCAGCTTGGACCGCACTGAAGCTTTCTTT
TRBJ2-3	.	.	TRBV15	CATSRDVPGQTSTDTQYF	TGTGCCACCAGCAGAGACGTACCCGGACAGACTAGCACAGATACGCAGTATTTT
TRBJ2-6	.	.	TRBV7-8	CASSLVVRSSGANVLTF	TGTGCCAGCAGCTTAGTTGTCAGGAGCTCTGGGGCCAACGTCCTGACTTTC
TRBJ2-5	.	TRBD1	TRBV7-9	CASSSAWDRAYQETQYF	TGTGCCAGCAGCTCGGCCTGGGACAGGGCGTACCAAGAGACCCAGTACTTC
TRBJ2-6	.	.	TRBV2	CASSEFQGSGANVLTF	TGTGCCAGCAGTGAATTCCAGGGCTCTGGGGCCAACGTCCTGACTTTC
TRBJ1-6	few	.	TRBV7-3	CASSEGNSPLHF	TGTGCCAGCAGCGAGGGTAATTCACCCCTCCACTTT
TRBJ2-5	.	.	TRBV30	CAWNGPLAETQYF	TGTGCCTGGAACGGCCCCTTGGCGGAGACCCAGTACTTC
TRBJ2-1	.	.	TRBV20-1	CSARDYGQGKGAYNEQFF	TGCAGTGCTAGAGATTATGGCCAGGGAAAAGGGGCCTACAATGAGCAGTTCTTC
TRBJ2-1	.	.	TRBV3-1	CASRRGGNEQFF	TGTGCCAGCAGACGAGGCGGCAATGAGCAGTTCTTC
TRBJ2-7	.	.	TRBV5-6	CASSPDSPGSYEQYF	TGTGCCAGCAGCCCGGACTCCCCCGGCTCCTACGAGCAGTACTTC
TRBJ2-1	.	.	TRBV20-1	CSARIDSYNEQFF	TGCAGTGCTAGAATCGACTCCTACAATGAGCAGTTCTTC
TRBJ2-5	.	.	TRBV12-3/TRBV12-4	CASSLTVETQYF	TGTGCCAGCAGTTTAACGGTAGAGACCCAGTACTTC
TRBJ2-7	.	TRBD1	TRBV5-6	CASSLNDRADYEQYF	TGTGCCAGCAGCCTAAATGACAGGGCCGACTACGAGCAGTACTTC
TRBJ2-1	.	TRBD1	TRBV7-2	CASSRDRANEQFF	TGTGCCAGCAGCCGGGACAGGGCCAATGAGCAGTTCTTC
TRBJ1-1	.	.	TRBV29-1	CSVGGGGQAFF	TGCAGCGTTGGAGGTGGGGGGCAAGCTTTCTTT
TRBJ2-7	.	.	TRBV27	CASSLNRAYEQYF	TGTGCCAGCAGTTTAAACAGAGCCTACGAGCAGTACTTC
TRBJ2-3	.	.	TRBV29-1	CSVRALDTQYF	TGCAGCGTACGGGCGTTGGATACGCAGTATTTT
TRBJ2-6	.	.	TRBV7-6	CASSLAPPSGANVLTF	TGTGCCAGCAGCTTAGCCCCCCCCTCTGGGGCCAACGTCCTGACTTTC
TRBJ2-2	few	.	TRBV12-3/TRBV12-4	CASSLALPNTGELFF	TGTGCCAGCAGTTTAGCACTGCCGAACACCGGGGAGCTGTTTTTT
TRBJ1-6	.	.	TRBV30	CAWSVLNGHSNSPLHF	TGTGCCTGGAGTGTTCTGAACGGACACAGCAATTCACCCCTCCACTTT
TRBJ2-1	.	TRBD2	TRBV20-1	CSARGSGTSVGNEQFF	TGCAGTGCTAGAGGATCCGGGACTAGCGTAGGTAATGAGCAGTTCTTC
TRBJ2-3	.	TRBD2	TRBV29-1	CSVGAGSTDTQYF	TGCAGCGTGGGAGCGGGAAGCACAGATACGCAGTATTTT